The next 6 T cell receptor beta chains were all read from a single sample in a study of blood T cells in healthy people across ages. Primers used in a second PCR of about 6 to 11 cycles were a sample-barcoded 5' primer and a J-beta primer mix. MiXCR, run by TCRdb on the 5' RACE reads, gives a single entry per CDR3 protein. Of 800,000 to 950,000 distinct CDR3 sequences in the sample, roughly 48% are singletons; the top ten hold 10% to 15%. Material: blood. The receptors were sampled from a man under 40 in good health.

The V and J genes are TRBV12-3 or TRBV12-4 and TRBJ2-3, with 8 bases identical to TRBD1. The CDR3 totals 14 residues. The V segment lost 7 bases and the J segment 11 bases; nucleotides outside the gene matches: 14. The CDR3 sequence: CASMSNRDRLMQYF. DNA for the CDR3: TGTGCCAGCATGAGTAACAGGGACAGGCTAATGCAGTATTTT.

The V gene is TRBV5-1, the J gene TRBJ2-1; 11 nucleotides align to TRBD2. The J call may be faulty, since TRBJ2-7 better matches the DNA end. CDR1 is SGHRS, CDR2 YFSETQ, per germline. The CDR3 has 16 amino acids. The DNA for the CDR3 is TGCGCCAGCAGTCCTCGACTAGCGGGAACCTACAATGAGCAGTACTTC. It specifies CASSPRLAGTYNEQYF.

This clonotype appeared once. The chain employs TRBV2 and TRBJ1-5; the D gene is possibly TRBD1 (5 bases). CDR3 length: 13 amino acids. The germline V and J ends were trimmed by 2 bases and 8 bases, with 10 bases remaining between them. Germline V gene data show CDR1 as SNHLY and CDR2 as FYNNEI. The CDR3 loop reads CASSEQGSKPQHF. DNA of the CDR3: TGTGCCAGCAGTGAACAGGGTAGTAAGCCCCAGCATTTT.

V and J are TRBV12-3 or TRBV12-4 and TRBJ1-5; 8 nucleotides agree with TRBD1. There are 17 residues in the CDR3. J was trimmed by 4 bases and V by 2 bases; bases with no gene match: 10. CDR3 region: CASSLFPDRGGNQPQHF. The CDR3 coding sequence is TGTGCCAGCAGTTTATTTCCCGACAGGGGTGGTAATCAGCCCCAGCATTTT.

This sequence joins TRBV20-1 and TRBJ2-1, with 8 bases that match TRBD2. The CDR3 contains 14 residues. Trimming took 2 bases from V and 5 from J; bases not matched to a gene: 5. The germline V gene encodes CDR1 DFQATT and CDR2 SNEGSKA (reference sequence). The CDR3 reads CSARRGGPHNEQFF. The DNA for the CDR3 is TGCAGTGCTAGACGCGGGGGGCCTCACAATGAGCAGTTCTTC.

This clonotype was counted between two and nine times. V and J are TRBV7-6 and TRBJ1-5; 7 bases align to TRBD1. This CDR3 has 15 residues. Germline values: CDR1 SGHVS, CDR2 FNYEAQ. V was pared by 1 base and J by 8 bases, with 8 bases of the junction left unmatched. CDR3 sequence (DNA): TGTGCCAGCAGCTTAGGTCCAGGGGGGAGCAAGCCCCAGCATTTT. Its translation is CASSLGPGGSKPQHF. The full variable domain, completed using reference TRBV7-6 and TRBJ1-5, is GAGVSQSPRYKVTKRGQDVALRCDPISGHVSLYWYRQALGQGPEFLTYFNYEAQQDKSGLPNDRFSAERPEGSISTLTIQRTEQRDSAMYRCASSLGPGGSKPQHFGDGTRLSIL.